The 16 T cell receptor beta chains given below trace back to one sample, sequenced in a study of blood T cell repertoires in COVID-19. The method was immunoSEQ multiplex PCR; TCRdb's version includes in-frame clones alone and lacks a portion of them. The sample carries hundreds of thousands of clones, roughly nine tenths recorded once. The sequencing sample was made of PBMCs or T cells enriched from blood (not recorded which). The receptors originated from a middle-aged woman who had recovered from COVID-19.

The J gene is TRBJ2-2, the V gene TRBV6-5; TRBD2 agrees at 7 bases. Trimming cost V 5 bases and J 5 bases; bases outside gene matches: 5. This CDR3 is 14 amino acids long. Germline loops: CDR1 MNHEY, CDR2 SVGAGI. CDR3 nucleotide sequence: TGTGCCAGCAGTCCCCTGGGGGGGACCGGGGAGCTGTTTTTT. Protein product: CASSPLGGTGELFF.

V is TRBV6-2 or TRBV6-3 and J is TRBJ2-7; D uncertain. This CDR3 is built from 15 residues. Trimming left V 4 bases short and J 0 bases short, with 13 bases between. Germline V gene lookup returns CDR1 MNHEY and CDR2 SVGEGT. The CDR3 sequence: CASSFRHLISYEQYF. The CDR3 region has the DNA TGTGCCAGCAGTTTCCGACATCTGATCTCCTACGAGCAGTACTTC.

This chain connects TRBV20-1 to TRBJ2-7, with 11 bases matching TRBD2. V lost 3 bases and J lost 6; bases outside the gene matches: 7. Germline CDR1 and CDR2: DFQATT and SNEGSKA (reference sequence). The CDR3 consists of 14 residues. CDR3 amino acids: CSASLGLAASEQYF. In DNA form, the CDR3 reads TGCAGTGCTAGTTTGGGACTAGCGGCGTCCGAGCAGTACTTC.

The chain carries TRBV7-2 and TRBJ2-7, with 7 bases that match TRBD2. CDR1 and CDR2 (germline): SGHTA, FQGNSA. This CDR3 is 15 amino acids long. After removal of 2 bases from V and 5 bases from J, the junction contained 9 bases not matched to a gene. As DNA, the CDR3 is TGTGCCAGCAGCTTATGGGGCGGGAGTACCGACGAGCAGTACTTC. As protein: CASSLWGGSTDEQYF. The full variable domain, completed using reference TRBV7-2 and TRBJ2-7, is GAGVSQSPSNKVTEKGKDVELRCDPISGHTALYWYRQSLGQGLEFLIYFQGNSAPDKSGLPSDRFSAERTGGSVSTLTIQRTQQEDSAVYLCASSLWGGSTDEQYFGPGTRLTVT.

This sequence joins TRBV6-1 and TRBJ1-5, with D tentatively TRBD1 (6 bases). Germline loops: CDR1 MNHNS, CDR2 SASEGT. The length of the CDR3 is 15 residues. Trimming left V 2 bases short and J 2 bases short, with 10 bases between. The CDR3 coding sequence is TGTGCCAGCAGTGAATCAGGGGTAGGCAATCAGCCCCAGCATTTT. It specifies CASSESGVGNQPQHF.

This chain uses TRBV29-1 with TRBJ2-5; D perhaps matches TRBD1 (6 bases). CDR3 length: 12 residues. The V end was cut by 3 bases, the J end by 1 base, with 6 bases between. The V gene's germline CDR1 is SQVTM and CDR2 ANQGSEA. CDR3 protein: CSVEGAQETQYF. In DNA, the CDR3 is TGCAGCGTTGAGGGGGCCCAAGAGACCCAGTACTTC.

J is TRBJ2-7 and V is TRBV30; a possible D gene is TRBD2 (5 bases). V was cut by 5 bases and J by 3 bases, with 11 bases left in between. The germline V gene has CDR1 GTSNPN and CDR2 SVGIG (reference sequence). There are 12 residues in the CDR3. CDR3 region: CAWGLSGYEQYF. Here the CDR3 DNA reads TGTGCCTGGGGACTGTCAGGCTACGAGCAGTACTTC.

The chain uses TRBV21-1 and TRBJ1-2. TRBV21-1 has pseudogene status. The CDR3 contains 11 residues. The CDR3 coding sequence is TGTGCCCTCCTCCCCTTCGGTGGTTACACCTTC. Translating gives CALLPFGGYTF.

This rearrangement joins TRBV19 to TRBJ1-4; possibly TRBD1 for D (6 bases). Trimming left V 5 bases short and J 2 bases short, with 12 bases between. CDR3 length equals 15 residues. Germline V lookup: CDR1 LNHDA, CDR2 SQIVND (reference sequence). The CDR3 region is CASSPRQATNEKLFF. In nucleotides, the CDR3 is TGTGCCAGTAGTCCAAGACAGGCGACTAATGAAAAACTGTTTTTT.

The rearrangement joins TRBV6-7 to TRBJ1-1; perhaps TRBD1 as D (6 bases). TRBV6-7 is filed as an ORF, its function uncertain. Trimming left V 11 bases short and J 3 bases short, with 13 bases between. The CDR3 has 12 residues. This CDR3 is CAAQGLDTEAFF. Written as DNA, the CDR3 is TGTGCCGCCCAGGGGTTGGACACTGAAGCTTTCTTT.

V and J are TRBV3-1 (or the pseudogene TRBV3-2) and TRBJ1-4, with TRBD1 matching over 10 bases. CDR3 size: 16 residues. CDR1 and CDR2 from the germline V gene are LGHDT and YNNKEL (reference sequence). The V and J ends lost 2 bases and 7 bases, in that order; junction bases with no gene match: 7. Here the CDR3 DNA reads TGTGCCAGCAGCCAAACTTTGACAGGGGGCGGTGAAAAACTGTTTTTT. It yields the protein CASSQTLTGGGEKLFF.

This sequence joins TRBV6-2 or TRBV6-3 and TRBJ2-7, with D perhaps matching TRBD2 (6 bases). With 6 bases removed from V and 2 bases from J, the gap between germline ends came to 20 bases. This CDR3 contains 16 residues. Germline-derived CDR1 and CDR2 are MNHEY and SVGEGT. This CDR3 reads CASSNPRDSNTYEQYF. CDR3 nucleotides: TGTGCCAGCAGCAACCCCCGGGACTCCAACACCTACGAGCAGTACTTC.

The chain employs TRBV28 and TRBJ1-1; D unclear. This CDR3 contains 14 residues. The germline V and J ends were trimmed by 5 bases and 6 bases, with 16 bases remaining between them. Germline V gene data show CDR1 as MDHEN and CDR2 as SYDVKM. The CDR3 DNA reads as TGTGCCAGCAGTCCCTCGGGTATAATGGCTGAAGCTTTCTTT. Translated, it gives CASSPSGIMAEAFF. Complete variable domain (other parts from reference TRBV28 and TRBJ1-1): DVKVTQSSRYLVKRTGEKVFLECVQDMDHENMFWYRQDPGLGLRLIYFSYDVKMKEKGDIPEGYSVSREKKERFSLILESASTNQTSMYLCASSPSGIMAEAFFGQGTRLTVV.

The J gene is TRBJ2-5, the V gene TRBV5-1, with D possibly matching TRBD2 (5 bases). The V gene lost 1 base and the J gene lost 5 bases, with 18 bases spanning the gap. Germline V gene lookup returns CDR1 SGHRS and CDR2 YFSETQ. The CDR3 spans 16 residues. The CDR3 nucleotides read TGCGCCAGCAGCTTGATTGAGGCGGGCGCCCAGGAGACCCAGTACTTC. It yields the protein CASSLIEAGAQETQYF.

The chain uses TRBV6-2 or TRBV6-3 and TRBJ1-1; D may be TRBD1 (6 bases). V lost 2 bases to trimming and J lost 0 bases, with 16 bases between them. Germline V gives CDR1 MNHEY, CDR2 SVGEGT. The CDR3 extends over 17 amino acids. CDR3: CASSYPRQAVMNTEAFF. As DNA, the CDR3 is TGTGCCAGCAGTTACCCAAGACAGGCGGTGATGAACACTGAAGCTTTCTTT.

This CDR3 reads CATSRAGTANEKLFF. CDR3 DNA sequence: TGTGCCACCAGCAGAGCCGGGACAGCTAATGAAAAACTGTTTTTT. The rearrangement links TRBV15 to TRBJ1-4; 7 bases map to TRBD1. CDR3 length equals 15 residues. Germline V lookup: CDR1 LNHNV, CDR2 YYDKDF (reference sequence). With V trimmed by 1 base and J by 3 bases, 2 bases remained unmatched.